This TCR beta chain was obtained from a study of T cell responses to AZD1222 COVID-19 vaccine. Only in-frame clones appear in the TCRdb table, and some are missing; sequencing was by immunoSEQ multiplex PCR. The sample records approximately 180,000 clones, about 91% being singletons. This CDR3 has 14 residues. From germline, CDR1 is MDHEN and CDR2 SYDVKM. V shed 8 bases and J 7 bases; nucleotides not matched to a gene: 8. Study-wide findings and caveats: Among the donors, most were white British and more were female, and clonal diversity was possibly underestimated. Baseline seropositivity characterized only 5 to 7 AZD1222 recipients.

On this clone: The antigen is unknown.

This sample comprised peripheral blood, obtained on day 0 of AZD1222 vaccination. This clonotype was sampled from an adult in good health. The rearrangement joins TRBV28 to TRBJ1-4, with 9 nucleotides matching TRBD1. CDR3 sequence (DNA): TGTGCCAGCCAATGGACAGGGGCTAGTGAAAAACTGTTTTTT. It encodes CASQWTGASEKLFF.